The text below deals with one TCR beta chain. CDR1 is SGHDT and CDR2 is YYEEEE in the germline V gene. V was clipped by 1 base and J by 8 bases; unmatched bases: 7. The CDR3 is 15 amino acids. Repertoires were generated with immunoSEQ multiplex PCR, while TCRdb's copy carries only in-frame clones and drops some. The sample has 20,000 to 30,000 clones; 81% are singletons. The data stem from a study of blood T cell repertoires in COVID-19. Study summary: Collection of acute and convalescent COVID-19 samples took place in the United States, Italy and Spain.

This sequence originates from a man in his 70s with acute or convalescent COVID-19. The gene calls are TRBV5-6 and TRBJ1-3; 9 positions agree with TRBD1. The sample taken for sequencing was peripheral blood. The chain's CDR3 is CASSLPTGGGDTIYF. The CDR3, as DNA: TGTGCCAGCAGCTTGCCGACAGGGGGTGGGGACACCATATATTTT.